This entry is about one TCR beta chain. This record belongs to a study of CD8 T cells in Susac syndrome. Negative isolation was applied to CD8+ and CD4+ T cells, and FACS enrichment was applied to TEMRA cells. Reverse transcription of roughly 0.5 to 1 ug RNA used random hexamers. Each CDR3 protein gets one entry after TCRdb re-called the immunoSEQ multiplex PCR reads with MiXCR. Here the sample spans some 200,000 distinct CDR3 sequences, 95% being singletons. The CDR3 is 14 residues long. Trimming shortened V by 7 bases and J by 0 bases, and 16 bases separated the two germline ends. Looked up from germline, CDR1 is SQVTM and CDR2 is ANQGSEA.

The chain links TRBV29-1 to TRBJ2-7; D is perhaps TRBD1 (5 bases). The clonotype comes from a human donor with multiple sclerosis. The specimen sequenced was CD4+ T cells from PBMCs. The CDR3 region has the DNA TGCAGCGCCAGCACACAGGTGTTCTCCTACGAGCAGTACTTC. This encodes CSASTQVFSYEQYF.